One and the same sample provided the 8 T cell receptor beta chains below, sequenced in a study of T-cell reconstitution after alpha-beta-depleted transplantation in children. Unique molecular identifiers were incorporated into the prepared TCRbeta library. MiXCR, run by TCRdb on the PCR reads, gives a single entry per CDR3 protein. The sample records around 700,000 distinct CDR3 sequences, around 14% being singletons. This specimen consisted of PBMCs, obtained before TCRalphabeta/CD19-depleted stem cell transplant. Every receptor here comes from a girl aged 2 to 10 with congenital amegakaryocytic thrombocytopenia, due to receive a stem cell transplant.

The rearrangement links TRBV6-1 to TRBJ2-1; TRBD1 matches 10 bases. From germline, CDR1 is MNHNS and CDR2 SASEGT. The CDR3 runs 15 residues. With 5 bases clipped from V and 4 bases from J, the junction kept 5 bases outside the gene matches. CDR3: CASSPGTGVYNEQFF. The CDR3 region has the DNA TGTGCCAGCAGTCCCGGGACAGGGGTGTACAATGAGCAGTTCTTC.

V usage is TRBV7-9 and J usage is TRBJ2-5; D is perhaps TRBD1 (6 bases). This CDR3 is built from 11 residues. Germline V gene data show CDR1 as SEHNR and CDR2 as FQNEAQ (reference sequence). Deletions cut 10 bases from V and 4 bases from J, with 10 bases between. CDR3 DNA sequence: TGTGCCACAGGGGCTGGAGAGACCCAGTACTTC. Protein: CATGAGETQYF.

This clonotype occurred many times. The V call is TRBV10-3, the J call TRBJ2-7; no clear D gene. CDR3 size: 17 residues. Germline V gene data show CDR1 as ENHRY and CDR2 as SYGVKD. V was pared by 1 base and J by 3 bases, with 19 bases between. This CDR3 is CAISEYGRPTPYYEQYF. The CDR3 DNA reads TGTGCCATCAGTGAGTATGGCAGACCAACCCCTTACTACGAGCAGTACTTC.

This clonotype came up a few times. This rearrangement joins TRBV20-1 to TRBJ2-3; D not resolved. CDR1 DFQATT and CDR2 SNEGSKA come from the germline V gene (reference sequence). This CDR3 comprises 12 residues. V was shortened by 6 bases and J by 4 bases, with 11 bases between the two germline ends. The chain's CDR3 is CSAKPPPDTQYF. Here the CDR3 DNA reads TGCAGTGCGAAGCCCCCCCCAGATACGCAGTATTTT.

In its sample, this clonotype was seen a few times. The genes are TRBV5-1 and TRBJ2-3; D remains ambiguous. Germline V gives CDR1 SGHRS, CDR2 YFSETQ. The CDR3 is 16 amino acids. V gave up 0 bases and J gave up 2 bases, with 13 bases separating them. The CDR3 region has the DNA TGCGCCAGCAGCTTGGAATGGGTGGGATACACAGATACGCAGTATTTT. It specifies CASSLEWVGYTDTQYF.

A note on this clonotype: A single base separates this from a much larger clone, so it may be a read error. The J gene is TRBJ2-3, the V gene TRBV5-1; D is unclear. The CDR3 length is 14 residues. Trimming removed 3 bases at V and 2 bases at J, with 10 bases between. The V gene's germline CDR1 is SGHRS and CDR2 YFSETQ. Written as DNA, the CDR3 is TGCGCCAGCAGCTCGTCGGAGATCACAGATACGCAGTATTTT. It yields the protein CASSSSEITDTQYF.

The chain links TRBV20-1 to TRBJ2-5; possible D gene TRBD2, 6 bases. This CDR3 spans 15 amino acids. Trimming left V 0 bases short and J 4 bases short, with 15 bases between. Germline V gene lookup returns CDR1 DFQATT and CDR2 SNEGSKA (reference sequence). CDR3 DNA sequence: TGCAGTGCTAGAGATCAAGTGGGAGGTAGAGAGACCCAGTACTTC. Translated: CSARDQVGGRETQYF.

The chain links TRBV5-1 to TRBJ2-5; 9 bases are shared with TRBD1. Germline CDR1 SGHRS, CDR2 YFSETQ. The CDR3 has 15 residues. Losses at the gene ends were 4 bases for V and 0 bases for J; bases not matched to a gene: 4. CDR3 DNA: TGCGCCAGCAGCAAGGGACAGGGCCACCAAGAGACCCAGTACTTC. It yields the protein CASSKGQGHQETQYF.